The T cell receptor (beta chain) described here comes from a study of T cell responses to AZD1222 COVID-19 vaccine. Turning to the study itself: Second-dose groups at about 4 or about 12 weeks were pooled.

The CDR3 is made up of 15 amino acids. Germline V gene sequence: CDR1 SGHTA, CDR2 FQGNSA. Trimming cost V 6 bases and J 6 bases; bases outside gene matches: 7. TCRdb's table, derived via immunoSEQ multiplex PCR, lists solely in-frame clones and lacks some. The sample includes roughly 190,000 clones, approximately 92% of them seen just once. The study, taken as a whole, reports: After the peak T cell response, and only then, were repertoires sampled. Spike-specific TCR breadth and depth went up after people got two AZD1222 doses. The number of AZD1222 recipients seropositive at baseline was only five to seven.

With regard to this clone: Antigen: not known.

The receptor was derived from an adult in good health. The V call is TRBV7-2, the J call TRBJ1-6; 8 bases map to TRBD1. The sample consisted of peripheral blood, taken on day 0 of AZD1222 vaccination. In DNA, the CDR3 is TGTGCCAGCAGACCCGGGACAGGTGGTAATTCACCCCTCCACTTT. Its protein is CASRPGTGGNSPLHF.